Listed below are T cell receptor beta chains from one sample, sequenced in a study of shared clonotypes between healthy human individuals. Clones were read by immunoSEQ multiplex PCR, and TCRdb kept only the in-frame ones, dropping some. In the table there are approximately 2,300,000 clones, just under 95% of which are singletons. The sequencing input was naive CD4+ T cells from PBMCs. These receptors came from a man aged 18 to 35 in good health. Some clones in this sample may be carry-over from other donors' samples. Each CDR3 is given with its conserved first and last residue. Fields, in order: V gene, clone size, J gene, D gene, CDR3 protein, CDR3 DNA. A D gene is named only where the DNA matches it firmly. Size values are once, few and many counts, or a class for expanded clones, and some rows have none.

TRBV7-2	.	TRBJ1-3	.	CASSQGWSGAEGNTIYF	TGTGCCAGCAGCCAGGGGTGGTCAGGGGCAGAGGGAAACACCATATATTTT
TRBV9	.	TRBJ2-1	.	CASSVVSSHEQFF	TGTGCCAGCAGCGTAGTCAGCAGCCATGAGCAGTTCTTC
TRBV10-2	.	TRBJ1-1	.	CASSGGNTEAFF	TGCGCCAGCAGTGGGGGGAACACTGAAGCTTTCTTT
TRBV19	.	TRBJ2-5	TRBD2	CASRPSGSPGGETQYF	TGTGCCAGTAGACCTAGCGGGAGCCCCGGTGGGGAGACCCAGTACTTC
TRBV28	.	TRBJ2-7	.	CASSPAQGGTYEQYF	TGTGCCAGCAGCCCCGCCCAGGGGGGAACCTACGAGCAGTACTTC
TRBV2	.	TRBJ2-2	.	CASMVSGFTGELFF	TGTGCCAGCATGGTGTCAGGGTTCACCGGGGAGCTGTTTTTT
TRBV18	.	TRBJ1-5	.	CASSPQNYGGQPQHF	TGTGCCAGCTCACCACAGAACTACGGGGGACAGCCCCAGCATTTT
TRBV15	.	TRBJ2-7	TRBD1	CATSIWGQGSYEQYF	TGTGCCACCAGCATCTGGGGACAGGGCTCCTACGAGCAGTACTTC
TRBV18	.	TRBJ1-5	.	CASSPTGEIQPQHF	TGTGCCAGCTCACCAACAGGAGAGATACAGCCCCAGCATTTT
TRBV5-1	.	TRBJ2-3	TRBD2	CASGLAGTTDTQYF	TGCGCCAGTGGACTAGCAGGCACCACAGATACGCAGTATTTT
TRBV6-1	.	TRBJ1-5	.	CASSENSAYSNQPQHF	TGTGCCAGCAGTGAAAACAGCGCCTATAGCAATCAGCCCCAGCATTTT
TRBV11-3	.	TRBJ2-7	.	CASSLGRRSEQYF	TGTGCCAGCAGCTTAGGGCGGCGGAGCGAGCAGTACTTC
TRBV28	few	TRBJ1-5	.	CASRSRWAAQHF	TGTGCCAGCAGATCCCGATGGGCAGCCCAGCATTTT
TRBV27	.	TRBJ2-7	TRBD2	CASSSGGSLRYEQYF	TGTGCCAGCAGTTCGGGCGGGAGCCTAAGATACGAGCAGTACTTC
TRBV9	once	TRBJ2-6	TRBD1	CASSVAGSPGQNFLFSGANVLTF	TGTGCCAGCAGCGTAGCAGGATCTCCGGGACAGAACTTTCTCTTCTCTGGGGCCAACGTCCTGACTTTC
TRBV19	.	TRBJ2-1	TRBD2	CASRLAGGPDEQFF	TGTGCCAGTAGGCTAGCGGGAGGGCCAGATGAGCAGTTCTTC
TRBV28	.	TRBJ2-5	TRBD1	CASSTRTGGYF	TGTGCCAGCAGTACCAGGACAGGGGGTTACTTC
TRBV6-6	once	TRBJ2-7	TRBD2	CASSWAGGAGEQYF	TGTGCCAGCAGTTGGGCGGGGGGTGCGGGGGAGCAGTACTTC
TRBV11-3	once	TRBJ2-7	TRBD2	CASSRTSGINEQYF	TGTGCCAGCAGCCGGACTAGCGGGATCAACGAGCAGTACTTC
TRBV10-3	.	TRBJ1-2	TRBD1	CAIGGTGKYGYTF	TGTGCCATCGGAGGGACAGGGAAGTATGGCTACACCTTC
TRBV7-6	.	TRBJ1-1	TRBD1	CASRKGGAGITEAFF	TGTGCCAGCAGAAAAGGGGGCGCGGGAATCACTGAAGCTTTCTTT
TRBV18	.	TRBJ2-5	.	CASSSVGGGSGETQYF	TGTGCCAGCTCATCCGTGGGGGGCGGGTCAGGTGAGACCCAGTACTTC
TRBV7-2	.	TRBJ1-2	.	CASSLHQVTNYGYTF	TGTGCCAGCAGCCTACACCAGGTCACTAACTATGGCTACACCTTC
TRBV11-2	.	TRBJ2-1	.	CASSSGIPAEQFF	TGTGCCAGCAGCTCCGGGATCCCGGCTGAGCAGTTCTTC
TRBV2	.	TRBJ1-5	.	CASRRGVGVNQPQHF	TGTGCCAGCAGGCGGGGGGTAGGGGTCAATCAGCCCCAGCATTTT
TRBV7-2	.	TRBJ1-2	.	CASSSRSSGVKGGYTF	TGTGCCAGCAGCTCGCGGTCGTCAGGGGTAAAGGGAGGCTACACCTTC
TRBV28	.	TRBJ2-2	.	CASSFIPATTGELFF	TGTGCCAGCAGTTTTATTCCAGCAACTACCGGGGAGCTGTTTTTT
TRBV30	.	TRBJ2-5	.	CASRGEETQYF	TGTGCCTCACGCGGGGAAGAGACCCAGTACTTC
TRBV9	.	TRBJ2-1	.	CASSVETQGGRKFF	TGTGCCAGCAGCGTAGAGACCCAGGGGGGTCGTAAATTCTTC
TRBV4-1	.	TRBJ2-4	TRBD1	CASSQPGTGKKNIQYF	TGCGCCAGCAGCCAACCCGGGACAGGAAAGAAAAACATTCAGTACTTC
TRBV5-4	.	TRBJ2-6	.	CASTGRLVGANVLTF	TGTGCCAGCACAGGGAGGCTCGTTGGGGCCAACGTCCTGACTTTC